A selection of T cell receptor beta chains follows, all from one sample in a study of neoadjuvant anti-PD-1 for oral cavity cancer. Generated by immunoSEQ multiplex PCR, the TCRdb table keeps only in-frame clones and is missing some. The sample records around 16,000 clones, under 70% being singletons. The sample here was PBMCs, taken before nivolumab (anti-PD-1) treatment. These receptors were taken from a person between 35 and 79 years old with oral cavity squamous cell carcinoma. Each CDR3 is given with its conserved first and last residue.

j_gene,v_gene,CDR3aa
TRBJ2-2,TRBV6-1,CASKGLAVNTGELFF
TRBJ2-7,TRBV5-1,CASSWGTGSREQYF
TRBJ2-1,TRBV27,CASTLQAGSSYNEQFF
TRBJ2-5,TRBV5-1,CASSFTRAETQYF
TRBJ1-2,TRBV28,CASSFGKNYGYTF
TRBJ2-7,TRBV7-9,CASSLRDYTYEQYF
TRBJ1-2,TRBV7-9,CASSLGSPGQGYGYTF
TRBJ2-1,TRBV7-6,CASSPGGVNEQFF
TRBJ2-7,TRBV27,CASSIQGASWEQYF
TRBJ1-1,TRBV25-1,CASGGTGGYTEAFF
TRBJ1-1,TRBV28,CASSTYRGQNTEAFF
TRBJ2-5,TRBV2,CASSESRSGVETQYF
TRBJ1-3,TRBV5-1,CASSLGTENTIYF
TRBJ1-2,TRBV5-1,CASSLEGTGAVYGYTF
TRBJ2-7,TRBV10-3,CAINPLGEQYF
TRBJ2-5,TRBV27,CASSPLEGWETQYF
TRBJ1-2,TRBV20-1,CSAELQVGYTF
TRBJ1-1,TRBV30,CAWIAGNTEAFF
TRBJ1-1,TRBV6-6,CASGDVQNTEAFF
TRBJ1-4,TRBV11-2,CASSLQGRINEKLFF
TRBJ1-4,TRBV29-1,CSVLDSSNEKLFF
TRBJ2-2,TRBV29-1,CSVEGHNTGELFF
TRBJ1-2,TRBV9,CASSATPGHYGYTF
TRBJ2-7,TRBV27,CASTSPGLGTEQYF
TRBJ1-5,TRBV6-5,CASRPGGEQPQHF
TRBJ2-5,TRBV5-1,CASSTFGLAGVDETQYF
TRBJ2-5,TRBV6-6,CASSYGEIQETQYF
TRBJ1-5,TRBV30,CAWSAFTNQPQHF
TRBJ1-2,TRBV18,CASSPGLTDGYTF
TRBJ2-5,TRBV9,CASSLGGGEGETQYF
TRBJ2-1,TRBV2,CASEGNEQFF
TRBJ1-5,TRBV10-2,CASKGTANQPQHF
TRBJ1-5,TRBV28,CASSLSGFGSHNQPQHF
TRBJ2-3,TRBV12-5,CASALRGSGLDTQYF
TRBJ2-5,TRBV5-6,CASSTGLVMETQYF
TRBJ2-5,TRBV5-6,CASSPSWQGGETQYF
TRBJ2-2,TRBV6-1,CASSGPVTSGRIGELFF
TRBJ2-2,TRBV5-1,CASSLMGVGTGAYPRTGELFF
TRBJ2-1,TRBV6-1,CASRDSGPHNEQFF
TRBJ1-1,TRBV10-3,CAISESGANEAFF
TRBJ1-2,TRBV7-3,CASSLRDKRFTSSYGYTF
TRBJ2-1,TRBV6-5,CASSRDRDKQFF
TRBJ2-6,TRBV5-1,CASSTGQGPGANVLTF
TRBJ2-5,TRBV10-3,CAITLPAGETQYF
TRBJ1-1,TRBV27,CASSSGQTVKTEAFF